What follows are 7 T cell receptor beta chains derived from one specimen sequenced in a study of CD8 T cells in Susac syndrome. An input of 0.5 to 1 ug of RNA was subjected to reverse transcription using random hexamers. Via MiXCR, TCRdb re-called the immunoSEQ multiplex PCR reads, giving one row per CDR3 protein. The sample lists fewer than 350,000 distinct CDR3 sequences, 92% seen once, with 0.065% in the top ten. Specimen: CD4+ T cells from PBMCs. Every receptor here comes from a human donor with multiple sclerosis.

The chain combines TRBV20-1 with TRBJ2-7; tentatively, D is TRBD2 (7 bases). V gave up 3 bases and J gave up 0 bases, with 18 bases separating them. There are 16 residues in the CDR3. Germline loops: CDR1 DFQATT, CDR2 SNEGSKA (reference sequence). In nucleotides, the CDR3 is TGCAGTGCTAGTGTGGCGAGGGGGGGTTTCTCCTACGAGCAGTACTTC. It specifies CSASVARGGFSYEQYF.

The chain links TRBV3-1 to TRBJ2-5, with D possibly being TRBD1 (5 bases). Germline V lookup: CDR1 LGHDT, CDR2 YNNKEL (reference sequence). V was clipped by 0 bases and J by 1 base, with 6 bases between them. The CDR3 is made up of 14 amino acids. CDR3 sequence: CASSQDGAQETQYF. The DNA of the CDR3 is TGTGCCAGCAGCCAAGATGGGGCCCAAGAGACCCAGTACTTC.

The chain joins TRBV3-1 to TRBJ2-1; D perhaps matches TRBD1 (5 bases). This CDR3 has 13 residues. In germline, CDR1 is LGHDT, CDR2 YNNKEL (reference sequence). V was pared by 4 bases and J by 9 bases, with 13 bases between. CDR3 DNA: TGTGCCAGCAGCCCCCGCAGGGTAGGTGAGCAGTTCTTC. Its protein product is CASSPRRVGEQFF.

V usage is TRBV29-1 and J usage is TRBJ1-1; maybe TRBD1 (5 bases). The V and J ends lost 2 bases and 0 bases respectively, with 7 bases between them. The CDR3 runs 13 residues. Germline V gene lookup returns CDR1 SQVTM and CDR2 ANQGSEA. CDR3: CSVERGVNTEAFF. The CDR3 DNA is TGCAGCGTTGAAAGGGGAGTGAACACTGAAGCTTTCTTT.

V and J are TRBV3-1 and TRBJ1-3; no reliable D call. The CDR3 is 12 amino acids. The V gene's germline CDR1 is LGHDT and CDR2 YNNKEL (reference sequence). V dropped 0 bases and J dropped 14 bases, with 11 bases sitting between them. The CDR3 DNA sequence: TGTGCCAGCAGCCAAGATCCCCGTGCTGTATATTTT. This encodes CASSQDPRAVYF.

The chain couples TRBV27 to TRBJ2-7; possible D gene TRBD1, 6 bases. V lost 3 bases and J lost 3, with 12 bases in between. There are 14 residues in the CDR3. Germline loops: CDR1 MNHEY, CDR2 SMNVEV (reference sequence). The CDR3 here is CASSFGQNFYEQYF. Written as DNA, the CDR3 is TGTGCCAGCAGTTTTGGACAGAACTTCTACGAGCAGTACTTC.

The rearrangement links TRBV7-2 to TRBJ2-5; D possibly matches TRBD1 or TRBD2 (5 bases each). This CDR3 is 14 amino acids long. Trimming removed 5 bases from V and 5 bases from J, with 15 bases in between. CDR1 SGHTA and CDR2 FQGNSA come from the germline V gene. The CDR3 is CASSRSGPAETQYF. The CDR3 DNA reads TGTGCCAGCAGCCGCTCGGGGCCGGCGGAGACCCAGTACTTC.